The 22 T cell receptor beta chains below were found in one sample sequenced in a study of Graves' ophthalmopathy and Graves' hyperthyroidism. RNA transcripts served as template for amplifying TCR beta CDR3 sequences. First-round RT-PCR relied on HTBI primers, and a second-round multiplex PCR came next. MiXCR was run by TCRdb on the multiplex PCR reads, yielding one entry per CDR3 protein. Among about 210,000 distinct CDR3 sequences listed, 25% to 30% were seen once. The sequenced sample consisted of peripheral blood. These TCRs come from a man aged 50-60 years with Graves' ophthalmopathy.

This clonotype was detected ten times or more. As DNA, the CDR3 is TGCAGTGCTAGAGGGGGACCTAGCAATCAGCCCCAGCATTTT. The encoded protein is CSARGGPSNQPQHF. The genes are TRBV20-1 and TRBJ1-5; D may be TRBD1 (5 bases). CDR1 and CDR2 (germline): DFQATT, SNEGSKA (reference sequence). Between the trimmed V and J ends, which lost 1 base and 0 bases, there was a span of 7 bases. CDR3 size: 14 residues.

This clonotype was recorded at least ten times. V usage is TRBV7-9 and J usage is TRBJ1-6; the match to TRBD1 covers 9 bases. The junction had 7 bases not matched to a gene; V was cut back by 4 bases and J by 9 bases. This CDR3 comprises 15 residues. The germline V gene encodes CDR1 SEHNR and CDR2 FQNEAQ (reference sequence). The CDR3 protein is CASSSGTGFLSPLHF. The CDR3 DNA follows: TGTGCCAGCAGCTCCGGGACAGGGTTTCTTTCACCCCTCCACTTT.

This clonotype was seen ten or more times. This chain joins TRBV28 and TRBJ2-7; D may be TRBD1 (6 bases). This CDR3 has 15 residues. Germline values: CDR1 MDHEN, CDR2 SYDVKM. Trimming stripped 2 bases from V and 4 bases from J, with 15 bases between. The CDR3 nucleotides read TGTGCCAGCAGTTTACCGTCGGGACATAAGTACGAGCAGTACTTC. This sequence encodes CASSLPSGHKYEQYF.

To note about this clonotype: Its ends do not fully match the called genes, so a read error is possible. This chain connects TRBV12-3 or TRBV12-4 to TRBJ2-5; D could derive from TRBD1 or TRBD2 (6 bases each). This CDR3 has 13 amino acids. As DNA, the CDR3 is TGTGCCAACAGTTTGGGGGGCGTCGAGACCCAGTACTTC. Translating gives CANSLGGVETQYF.

V is TRBV6-2 or TRBV6-3 and J is TRBJ1-2, with TRBD1 matching over 7 bases. CDR3 length equals 14 residues. The germline V gene encodes CDR1 MNHEY and CDR2 SVGEGT. With 9 bases clipped from V and 4 bases from J, the junction kept 11 bases outside the gene matches. CDR3 DNA: TGTGCCAGTACTCGACAGGGCGGCAGCTATGGCTACACCTTC. It is translated as CASTRQGGSYGYTF.

The rearrangement uses TRBV6-1 and TRBJ1-1; a weak D match, TRBD1 (6 bases). This CDR3 has 16 residues. Looked up from germline, CDR1 is MNHNS and CDR2 is SASEGT. V was pared by 7 bases and J by 5 bases, with 23 bases between. CDR3 coding DNA: TGTGCCAGCATCATATCGTGGGGGCGCGACCGGACTGAAGCTTTCTTT. Amino acids: CASIISWGRDRTEAFF.

There are many counts of this clonotype. The genes are TRBV6-6 and TRBJ2-4; 10 nucleotides line up with TRBD2. After removal of 4 bases from V and 3 bases from J, the junction contained 12 bases not matched to a gene. The CDR3 sequence is 18 residues long. Germline V gene sequence: CDR1 MNHNY, CDR2 SVGAGI (reference sequence). The CDR3 sequence: CASSSIYTGLASKNIQYF. CDR3 nucleotide sequence: TGTGCCAGCAGTTCCATATACACGGGACTAGCGAGCAAAAACATTCAGTACTTC.

Ten or more counts support this clonotype. One end of the junction fails to match germline, which may point to a read error. V gene TRBV6-5 combines with J gene TRBJ2-5; a possible D gene is TRBD2 (6 bases). The CDR3 totals 14 residues. CDR1 is MNHEY and CDR2 is SVGAGI in the germline V gene. The chain's CDR3 is CVSSYSGTEETQYF. As DNA, the CDR3 is TGTGTCAGCAGTTACTCGGGGACTGAAGAGACCCAGTACTTC.

This clonotype appeared many times. The chain joins TRBV27 to TRBJ2-7; possible D gene TRBD1, 5 bases. Germline loops: CDR1 MNHEY, CDR2 SMNVEV (reference sequence). The V gene lost 6 bases and the J gene lost 0 bases, with 18 bases spanning the gap. The CDR3 has 16 residues. In nucleotides, the CDR3 is TGTGCCAGCAGCACCTCGCAAGACAGTTTCTCCTACGAGCAGTACTTC. Translation gives CASSTSQDSFSYEQYF.

In this sample, this clonotype turned up many times. V and J are TRBV4-3 and TRBJ1-2; TRBD1 matches 7 bases. J was trimmed by 4 bases and V by 4 bases; bases with no gene match: 9. The CDR3 has 15 amino acids. CDR1 LGHNA and CDR2 YSLEER come from the germline V gene. CDR3 in DNA: TGCGCCAGCAGCCCAAAGGGGGCAGGAGGCTATGGCTACACCTTC. Residues: CASSPKGAGGYGYTF.

Comment on this clonotype: A read error may explain this, as a much larger clone is one base away. The CDR3 DNA is TGCAGTGCTAGAGATGGGGTGAATCAAAACATTCAGTGCTTC. Protein product: CSARDGVNQNIQCF. The rearrangement uses TRBV20-1 and TRBJ2-4, with D uncertain. Germline V lookup: CDR1 DFQATT, CDR2 SNEGSKA (reference sequence). The CDR3 is 14 residues long.

The rearrangement uses TRBV6-1 and TRBJ1-2; tentatively, D is TRBD1 (5 bases). The CDR3 covers 15 residues. V was pared by 2 bases and J by 4 bases, with 14 bases between. The V gene's germline CDR1 is MNHNS and CDR2 SASEGT. The chain's CDR3 is CASSELGRNLYGYTF. CDR3 DNA: TGTGCCAGCAGTGAATTGGGACGGAATCTCTATGGCTACACCTTC.

This clonotype was counted at least ten times. The chain couples TRBV27 to TRBJ2-2; TRBD2 matches 9 bases. J was trimmed by 7 bases and V by 4 bases; bases with no gene match: 4. This CDR3 is 14 amino acids long. Germline CDR1 MNHEY, CDR2 SMNVEV (reference sequence). DNA for the CDR3: TGTGCCAGCAGTTCAGAGACTAGCGGCGGGGAGCTGTTTTTT. Translation: CASSSETSGGELFF.

This clonotype was observed at least ten times. J is TRBJ1-5 and V is TRBV15; D is unresolved. This CDR3 is built from 14 residues. CDR1 is LNHNV, CDR2 YYDKDF, per germline (reference sequence). V gave up 0 bases and J gave up 9 bases, with 12 bases separating them. The CDR3 DNA is TGTGCCACCAGCAGAGACAGATCGTTAGGGCCCCAGCATTTT. As protein: CATSRDRSLGPQHF.

There are many counts of this clonotype. This chain links TRBV6-1 with TRBJ1-5; 7 bases are shared with TRBD1. CDR3 size: 15 residues. Losses at the gene ends were 4 bases for V and 4 bases for J; bases not matched to a gene: 7. Germline CDR1 is MNHNS and CDR2 is SASEGT. In DNA form, the CDR3 reads TGTGCCAGCAGTGGACGACAGGGATGGAATCAGCCCCAGCATTTT. Its protein product is CASSGRQGWNQPQHF.

The CDR3 protein is CASSLSPGNQPQHF. DNA for the CDR3: TGTGCCAGCAGTTTAAGCCCGGGCAATCAGCCCCAGCATTTT. The chain links TRBV27 to TRBJ1-5; D is unclear. V was clipped by 2 bases and J by 2 bases, with 7 bases between them. There are 14 residues in the CDR3. The V gene's germline CDR1 is MNHEY and CDR2 SMNVEV (reference sequence).

Many counts were recorded for this clonotype. V is TRBV20-1 and J is TRBJ2-7; D call uncertain. Germline V gene sequence: CDR1 DFQATT, CDR2 SNEGSKA (reference sequence). This CDR3 has 12 residues. V was cut by 4 bases and J by 1 base, with 8 bases left in between. CDR3 region: CSATASSYEQYF. CDR3 DNA: TGCAGTGCTACGGCCAGTTCCTACGAGCAGTACTTC.

This clonotype has just one count. The chain couples TRBV15 to TRBJ1-5; the D gene is possibly TRBD1 (5 bases). V was clipped by 6 bases and J by 3 bases, with 15 bases between them. The CDR3 runs to 15 residues. Germline V gene sequence: CDR1 LNHNV, CDR2 YYDKDF (reference sequence). CDR3 sequence: CATRSGSGANQPQHF. The CDR3, as DNA: TGTGCCACCAGATCTGGGTCTGGGGCCAATCAGCCCCAGCATTTT.

V is TRBV6-1 and J is TRBJ2-7; perhaps TRBD2 as D (5 bases). Trimming pared 1 base from V and 1 base from J, leaving 11 bases between. The CDR3 sequence is 15 residues long. In germline, CDR1 is MNHNS, CDR2 SASEGT. CDR3 nucleotide sequence: TGTGCCAGCAGTGAAGAGGGAACGGGGTCCTACGAGCAGTACTTC. Translated: CASSEEGTGSYEQYF.

This clonotype was seen repeatedly, ten times or more. The rearrangement joins TRBV6-5 to TRBJ2-7; weak D call: TRBD2 (5 bases). The CDR3 length is 14 residues. CDR1 and CDR2 from the germline V gene are MNHEY and SVGAGI. The ends were cut back, 0 bases at V and 0 bases at J, with 6 bases in the middle. The CDR3 DNA is TGTGCCAGCAGTTACTCGAGGGACTCCTACGAGCAGTACTTC. Its translation is CASSYSRDSYEQYF.

The sample holds many counts of this clonotype. The chain links TRBV19 to TRBJ1-1; D gene ambiguous. V was clipped by 0 bases and J by 1 base, with 9 bases between them. Germline CDR1 is LNHDA and CDR2 is SQIVND (reference sequence). The CDR3 runs to 15 residues. The DNA of the CDR3 is TGTGCCAGTAGTATAGAAGACTTCGCGAACACTGAAGCTTTCTTT. As protein: CASSIEDFANTEAFF.

The genes are TRBV6-1 and TRBJ1-5; TRBD1 might be the D (5 bases). Germline V gene sequence: CDR1 MNHNS, CDR2 SASEGT. Trimming shortened V by 0 bases and J by 2 bases, and 8 bases separated the two germline ends. There are 15 residues in the CDR3. CDR3 region: CASSEARGGNQPQHF. The CDR3 nucleotides read TGTGCCAGCAGTGAAGCGCGGGGGGGCAATCAGCCCCAGCATTTT.